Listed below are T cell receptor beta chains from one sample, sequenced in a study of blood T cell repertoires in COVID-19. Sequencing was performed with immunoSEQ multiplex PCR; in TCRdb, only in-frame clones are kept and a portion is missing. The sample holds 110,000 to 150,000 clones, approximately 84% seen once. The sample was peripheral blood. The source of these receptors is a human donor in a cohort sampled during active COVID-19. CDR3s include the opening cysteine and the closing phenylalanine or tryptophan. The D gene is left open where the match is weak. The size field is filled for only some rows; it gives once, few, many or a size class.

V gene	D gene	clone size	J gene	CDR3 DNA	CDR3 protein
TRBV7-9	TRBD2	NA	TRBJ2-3	TGTGCCAGCAGCCTAGCGGGGGCCGGCCCAGATACGCAGTATTTT	CASSLAGAGPDTQYF
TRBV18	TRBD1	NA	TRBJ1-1	TGTGCCAGCTCACCTCCTCCGGCAGGGGGCACTGAAGCTTTCTTT	CASSPPPAGGTEAFF
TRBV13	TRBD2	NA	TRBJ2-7	TGTGCCAGCAGCTGGGGACTAGCGGGGGTGAGCTCCTACGAGCAGTACTTC	CASSWGLAGVSSYEQYF
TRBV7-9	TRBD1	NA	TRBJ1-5	TGTGCCAGCAGCCTGGACAGGGTCGGATGGCAGCCCCAGCATTTT	CASSLDRVGWQPQHF
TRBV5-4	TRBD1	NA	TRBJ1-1	TGTGCCAGCAGCCAGGGACAGAGAATGAACACTGAAGCTTTCTTT	CASSQGQRMNTEAFF
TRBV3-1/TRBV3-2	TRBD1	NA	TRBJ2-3	TGTGCCAGCAGCTTCCGGGACAGGGGAACAGATACGCAGTATTTT	CASSFRDRGTDTQYF
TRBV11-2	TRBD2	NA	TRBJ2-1	TGTGCCAGCAGCCAAATACATTGGGCTAGCGGGGGGGTCTACAATGAGCAGTTCTTC	CASSQIHWASGGVYNEQFF
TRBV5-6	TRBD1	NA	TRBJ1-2	TGTGCCAGCAGCTTGTACACCTTACGGACAGGGGATGGCTACACCTTC	CASSLYTLRTGDGYTF
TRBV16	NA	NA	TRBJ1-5	TGTGCCAGCAGCCAAATCTCCGACGCGGGTTATAGCAATCAGCCCCAGCATTTT	CASSQISDAGYSNQPQHF
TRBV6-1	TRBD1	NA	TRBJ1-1	TGTGCCAGCAGTGAACGGGACAGGGAAGCTTTCTTT	CASSERDREAFF
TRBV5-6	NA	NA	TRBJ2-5	TGTGCCAGCAGCTTGGCGGGGACCCAGTACTTC	CASSLAGTQYF
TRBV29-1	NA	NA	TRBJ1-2	TGCAGCGTTGCCGGAGCAGTTGAGGGTAGGTCAACCTATGGCTACACCTTC	CSVAGAVEGRSTYGYTF
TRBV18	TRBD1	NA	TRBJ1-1	TGTGCCAGCTCACCTAGCGGGACAGGGCAATTAGGTGAAGCTTTCTTT	CASSPSGTGQLGEAFF
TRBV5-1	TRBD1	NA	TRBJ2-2	TGCGCCAGCAGCCTGGGACAGGGGGCAGGGGAGCTGTTTTTT	CASSLGQGAGELFF
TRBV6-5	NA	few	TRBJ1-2	TGTGCCAGCAGGGCAGGGGAAGGTGGCTACACCTTC	CASRAGEGGYTF
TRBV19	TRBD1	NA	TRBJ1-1	TGTGCCAGTAGTATAGGCCGGGACAGGGACCTGAACACTGAAGCTTTCTTT	CASSIGRDRDLNTEAFF
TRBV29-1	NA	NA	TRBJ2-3	TGCAGCGTTGAACCCGGGTCCACAGATACGCAGTATTTT	CSVEPGSTDTQYF
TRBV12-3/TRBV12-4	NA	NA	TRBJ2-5	TGTGCCAGCAGTCAGGCCATCGACGACACCCAGTACTTC	CASSQAIDDTQYF
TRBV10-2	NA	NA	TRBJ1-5	TGCGCCAGCAGTGACGGTCGTAGCAATCAGCCCCAGCATTTT	CASSDGRSNQPQHF
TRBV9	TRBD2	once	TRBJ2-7	TGTGCCAGCAGCCCATTTGGGGGGGATCGCTACGAGCAGTACTTC	CASSPFGGDRYEQYF
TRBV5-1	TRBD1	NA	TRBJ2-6	TGCGCCAGCAGCTTGGGAAGTGGGACAGGTTACTCTGGGGCCAACGTCCTGACTTTC	CASSLGSGTGYSGANVLTF
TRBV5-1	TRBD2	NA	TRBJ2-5	TGCGCCAGCAGCCAAGCGGGACAAGAGACCCAGTACTTC	CASSQAGQETQYF
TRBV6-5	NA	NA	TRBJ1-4	TGTGCCAGCAGTTACTCGAGCGTCAATGAAAAACTGTTTTTT	CASSYSSVNEKLFF
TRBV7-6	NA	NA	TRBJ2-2	TGTGCCAGCAGCTCGTCTCGCGGGGAGCTGTTTTTT	CASSSSRGELFF
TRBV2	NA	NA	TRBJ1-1	TGTGCCAGCAGTGAAGTTGGCAAGGGGACTGAAGCTTTCTTT	CASSEVGKGTEAFF
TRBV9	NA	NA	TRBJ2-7	TGTGCCAGCAGCGTAGGCGGGTCCGAGCAGTACTTC	CASSVGGSEQYF
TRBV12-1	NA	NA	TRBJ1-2	TGTGCCAGCAGCTGGGGCCGGAACTATGGCTACACCTTC	CASSWGRNYGYTF
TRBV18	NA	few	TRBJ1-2	TGTGCCAGCTCACCACCCCCAGGGTTCCCCTATGGCTACACCTTC	CASSPPPGFPYGYTF
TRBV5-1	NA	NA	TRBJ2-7	TGCGCCAGCAGGACCGGACTTGACGAGCAGTACTTC	CASRTGLDEQYF
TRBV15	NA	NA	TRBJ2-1	TGTGCCACCAGCAGAGAGAGAAACGGGGGGCCCTACAATGAGCAGTTCTTC	CATSRERNGGPYNEQFF
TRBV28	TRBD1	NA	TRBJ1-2	TGTGCCAGCAGTCTGACAGGGGGTGGCTACACCTTC	CASSLTGGGYTF
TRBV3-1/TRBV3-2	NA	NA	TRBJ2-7	TGTGCCAGCAGCCAAGTGGGACACCCGGTCTACGAGCAGTACTTC	CASSQVGHPVYEQYF
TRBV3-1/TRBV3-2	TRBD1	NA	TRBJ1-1	TGTGCCAGCAGACAGGGGGCGAACACTGAAGCTTTCTTT	CASRQGANTEAFF
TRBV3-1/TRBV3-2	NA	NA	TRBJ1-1	TGTGCCAGCAGCCCCGGCCGCCGGGAAAACACTGAAGCTTTCTTT	CASSPGRRENTEAFF
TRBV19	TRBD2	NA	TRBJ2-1	TGTGCCAGTGCCCCGGGACTAGCATCCTACAATGAGCAGTTCTTC	CASAPGLASYNEQFF
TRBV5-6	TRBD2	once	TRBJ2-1	TGTGCCAGCAGCTTGGGCGGGGGACCCTCCGATGAGCAGTTCTTC	CASSLGGGPSDEQFF
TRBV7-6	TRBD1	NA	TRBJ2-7	TGTGCCAGCAGCAGGACAGGAGACGAGCAGTACTTC	CASSRTGDEQYF
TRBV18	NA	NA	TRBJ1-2	TGTGCCAGCTCACCGGAGAATAACTATGGCTACACCTTC	CASSPENNYGYTF
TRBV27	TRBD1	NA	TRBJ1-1	TGTGCCAGCAGTCCGCCGGGGACAGGGGGGAGAGCTTTCTTT	CASSPPGTGGRAFF
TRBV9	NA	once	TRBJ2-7	TGTGCCAGCAGCGTCAGCCAAGACAGTCGTTCCTACGAGCAGTACTTC	CASSVSQDSRSYEQYF
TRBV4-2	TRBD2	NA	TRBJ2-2	TGTGCCAGCAGCCAAGATTCGGGCGGGGGGGCGAACACCGGGGAGCTGTTTTTT	CASSQDSGGGANTGELFF
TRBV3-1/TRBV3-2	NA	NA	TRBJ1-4	TGTGCCAGCGGGTTGGAGGGCTACGCGGAAGAAAAACTGTTTTTT	CASGLEGYAEEKLFF
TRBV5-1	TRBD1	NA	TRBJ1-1	TGCGCCAGCAGCTTGCCGGGACAGATGAACACTGAAGCTTTCTTT	CASSLPGQMNTEAFF
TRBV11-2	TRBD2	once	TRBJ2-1	TGTGCCAGCAGGTCCTCCGGGAGGGACAATGAGCAGTTCTTC	CASRSSGRDNEQFF
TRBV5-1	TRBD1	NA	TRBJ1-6	TGCGCCAGCAGCTCAGGGACAGGGGTTAATTCACCCCTCCACTTT	CASSSGTGVNSPLHF
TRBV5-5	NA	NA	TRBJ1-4	TGTGCCAGCAGCTTGCGCGTCGGAACTAATGAAAAACTGTTTTTT	CASSLRVGTNEKLFF
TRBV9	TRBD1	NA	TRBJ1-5	TGTGCCAGCAGCAAACAGGGGGCTGGCAATCAGCCCCAGCATTTT	CASSKQGAGNQPQHF
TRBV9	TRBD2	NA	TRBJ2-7	TGTGCCAGCGGGCTAGCGGATTCCTACGAGCAGTACTTC	CASGLADSYEQYF
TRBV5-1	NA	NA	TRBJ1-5	TGCGCCAGCAGCCCCGATAGCAGCAATCAGCCCCAGCATTTT	CASSPDSSNQPQHF
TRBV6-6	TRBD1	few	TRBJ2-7	TGTGCCAGCAGTTCCTCACTCGGGACAGGGTCACCCGAGCAGTACTTC	CASSSSLGTGSPEQYF
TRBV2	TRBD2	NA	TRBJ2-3	TGTGCCAGCAGTGGGGGGACTACAGCTCGTACAGATACGCAGTATTTT	CASSGGTTARTDTQYF
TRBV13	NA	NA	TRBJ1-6	TGTGCCAGCAGGGAATGGACAGCCACTAATTCACCCCTCCACTTT	CASREWTATNSPLHF
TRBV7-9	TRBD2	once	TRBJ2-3	TGTGCCAGCAGCGGAGTAACGACTAGCGGGGGAGATACGCAGTATTTT	CASSGVTTSGGDTQYF
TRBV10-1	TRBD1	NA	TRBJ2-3	TGCGCCAGCACCGACACTACTCCGGGACAGGGGATGTTGACAGATACGCAGTATTTT	CASTDTTPGQGMLTDTQYF
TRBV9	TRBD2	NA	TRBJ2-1	TGTGCCAGCAGCGGATTTAGCGGGGTGAACAATGAGCAGTTCTTC	CASSGFSGVNNEQFF
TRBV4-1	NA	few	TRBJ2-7	TGCGCCAGCAGCCCAGGACTCAGCCCCAACGAGCAGTACTTC	CASSPGLSPNEQYF
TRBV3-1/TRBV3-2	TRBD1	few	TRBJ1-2	TGTGCCAGCAGCCAAGATAGCAGGGGGCGTGATGGCTACACCTTC	CASSQDSRGRDGYTF
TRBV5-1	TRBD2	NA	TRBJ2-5	TGCGCCAGCAGCCCGGGGGGACAGACCCAGTACTTC	CASSPGGQTQYF
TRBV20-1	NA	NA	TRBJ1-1	TGCAGTGACTCAGGCGGGACTGAAGCTTTCTTT	CSDSGGTEAFF